This TCR beta chain was identified during a study of beta chain features in type 1 diabetes. Study-wide results and caveats: A moderate, significant TCRB CDR3 shortening appeared in type 1 diabetes across four CD4+ subsets.

As to this clone: Its antigen is currently unknown.

The authors reverse transcribed all of the isolated RNA, so sequencing captured expressed TCRB transcripts. Clones were read by immunoSEQ multiplex PCR, and TCRdb kept only the in-frame ones, dropping some. The table shows some 350,000 clones, with 13% occurring only once. Each of the CD4+ naive, central memory, regulatory and stem cell-like memory populations was sorted via CD45RO/CCR7/CD25/CD127/CD95/CD27. The CDR3 spans 17 residues. J was trimmed by 9 bases and V by 0 bases; bases with no gene match: 9. Germline V gives CDR1 LNHNV, CDR2 YYDKDF (reference sequence). Sequenced material: naive CD4+ T cells from blood. This TCR was recovered from a young woman with type 1 diabetes. V gene TRBV15 combines with J gene TRBJ2-1; 12 nucleotides match TRBD2. The CDR3 loop is CATSRDSPGLAGSEQFF. The DNA for the CDR3 is TGTGCCACCAGCAGAGATTCCCCGGGACTAGCGGGTAGTGAGCAGTTCTTC.